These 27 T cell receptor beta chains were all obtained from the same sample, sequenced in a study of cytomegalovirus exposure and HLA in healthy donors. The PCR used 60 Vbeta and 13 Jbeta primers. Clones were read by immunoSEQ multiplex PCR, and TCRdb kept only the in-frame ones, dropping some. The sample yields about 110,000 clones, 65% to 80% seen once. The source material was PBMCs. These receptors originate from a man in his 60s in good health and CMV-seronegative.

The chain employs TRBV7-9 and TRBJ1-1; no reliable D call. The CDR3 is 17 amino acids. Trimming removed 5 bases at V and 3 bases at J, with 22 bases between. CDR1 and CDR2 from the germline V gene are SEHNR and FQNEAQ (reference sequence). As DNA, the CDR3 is TGTGCCAGCAGCCCCTTGCTCTCTCCCCTGTCAGACACTGAAGCTTTCTTT. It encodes CASSPLLSPLSDTEAFF.

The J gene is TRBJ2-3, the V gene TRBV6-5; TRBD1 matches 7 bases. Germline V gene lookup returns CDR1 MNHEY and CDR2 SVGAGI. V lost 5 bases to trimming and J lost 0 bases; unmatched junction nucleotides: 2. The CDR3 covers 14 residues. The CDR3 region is CASSTDRSTDTQYF. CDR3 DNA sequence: TGTGCCAGCAGTACGGACAGGAGCACAGATACGCAGTATTTT.

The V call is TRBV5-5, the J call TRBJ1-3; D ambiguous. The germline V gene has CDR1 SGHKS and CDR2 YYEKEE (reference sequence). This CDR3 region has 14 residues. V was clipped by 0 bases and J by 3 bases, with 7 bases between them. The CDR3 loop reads CASSLGEIGNTIYF. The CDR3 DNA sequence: TGTGCCAGCAGCTTGGGGGAGATTGGAAACACCATATATTTT.

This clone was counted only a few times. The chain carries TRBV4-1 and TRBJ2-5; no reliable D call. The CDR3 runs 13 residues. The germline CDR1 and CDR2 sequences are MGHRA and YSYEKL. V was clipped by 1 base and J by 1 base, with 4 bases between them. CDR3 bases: TGCGCCAGCAGCCAAGGAGCCCAAGAGACCCAGTACTTC. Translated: CASSQGAQETQYF.

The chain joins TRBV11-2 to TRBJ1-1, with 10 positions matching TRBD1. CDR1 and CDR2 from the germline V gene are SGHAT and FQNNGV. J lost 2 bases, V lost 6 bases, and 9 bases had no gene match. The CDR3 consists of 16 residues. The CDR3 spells CASSKRRQGANTEAFF. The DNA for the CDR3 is TGTGCCAGCAGTAAACGGCGACAGGGGGCCAACACTGAAGCTTTCTTT. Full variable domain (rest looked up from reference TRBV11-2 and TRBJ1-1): EAGVAQSPRYKIIEKRQSVAFWCNPISGHATLYWYQQILGQGPKLLIQFQNNGVVDDSQLPKDRFSAERLKGVDSTLKIQPAKLEDSAVYLCASSKRRQGANTEAFFGQGTRLTVV.

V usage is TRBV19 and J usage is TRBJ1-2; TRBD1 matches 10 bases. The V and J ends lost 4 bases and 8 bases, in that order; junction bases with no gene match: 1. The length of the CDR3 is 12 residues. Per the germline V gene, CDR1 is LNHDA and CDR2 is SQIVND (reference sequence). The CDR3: CASSTTGGGYTF. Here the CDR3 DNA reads TGTGCCAGTAGTACGACAGGGGGCGGCTACACCTTC.

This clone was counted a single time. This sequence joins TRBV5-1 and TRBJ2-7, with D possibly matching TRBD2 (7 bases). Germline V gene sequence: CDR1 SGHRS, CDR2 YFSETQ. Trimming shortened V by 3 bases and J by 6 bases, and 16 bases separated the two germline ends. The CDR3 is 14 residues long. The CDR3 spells CASSWYGGPREQYV. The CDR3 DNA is TGCGCCAGCAGCTGGTACGGGGGGCCCCGCGAGCAGTACGTC.

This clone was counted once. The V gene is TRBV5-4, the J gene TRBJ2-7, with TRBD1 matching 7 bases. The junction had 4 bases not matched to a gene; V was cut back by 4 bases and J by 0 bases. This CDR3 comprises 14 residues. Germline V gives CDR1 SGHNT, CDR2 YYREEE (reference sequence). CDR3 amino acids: CASSRGDSSYEQYV. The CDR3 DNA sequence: TGTGCCAGCAGCCGAGGGGACAGCTCCTACGAGCAGTACGTC.

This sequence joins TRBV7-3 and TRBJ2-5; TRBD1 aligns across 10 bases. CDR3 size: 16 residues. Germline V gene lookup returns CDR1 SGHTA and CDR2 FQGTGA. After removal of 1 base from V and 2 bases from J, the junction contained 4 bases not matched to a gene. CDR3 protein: CASSLKGTGVQETQYF. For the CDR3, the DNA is TGTGCCAGCAGCTTAAAAGGGACAGGGGTACAAGAGACCCAGTACTTC.

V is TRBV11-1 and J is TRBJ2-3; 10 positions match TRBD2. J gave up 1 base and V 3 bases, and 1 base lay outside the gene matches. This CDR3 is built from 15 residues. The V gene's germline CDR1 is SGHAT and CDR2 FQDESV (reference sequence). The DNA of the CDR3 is TGTGCCAGCAGCTTTACTAGCGGGGGCACAGATACGCAGTATTTT. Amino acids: CASSFTSGGTDTQYF.

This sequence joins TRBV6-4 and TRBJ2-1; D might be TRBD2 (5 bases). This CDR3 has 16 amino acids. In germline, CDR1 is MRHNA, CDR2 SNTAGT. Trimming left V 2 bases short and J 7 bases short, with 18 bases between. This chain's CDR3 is CASSDTGKSARNEQFF. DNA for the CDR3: TGTGCCAGCAGTGACACGGGGAAGTCTGCTAGGAATGAGCAGTTCTTC.

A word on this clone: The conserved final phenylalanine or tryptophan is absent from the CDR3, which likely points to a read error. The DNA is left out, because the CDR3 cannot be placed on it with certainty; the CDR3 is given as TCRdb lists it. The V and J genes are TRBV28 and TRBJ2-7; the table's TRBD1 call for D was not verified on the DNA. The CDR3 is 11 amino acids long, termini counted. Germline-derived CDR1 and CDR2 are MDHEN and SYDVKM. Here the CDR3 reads CASSSLTGEEI.

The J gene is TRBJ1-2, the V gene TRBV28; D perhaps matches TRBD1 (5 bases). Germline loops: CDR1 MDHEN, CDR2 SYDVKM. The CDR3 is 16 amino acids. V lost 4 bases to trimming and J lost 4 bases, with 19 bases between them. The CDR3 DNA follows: TGTGCCAGCAGTTCCCCTCAGGGCAGTACGGGCTATGGCTACACCTTC. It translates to CASSSPQGSTGYGYTF.

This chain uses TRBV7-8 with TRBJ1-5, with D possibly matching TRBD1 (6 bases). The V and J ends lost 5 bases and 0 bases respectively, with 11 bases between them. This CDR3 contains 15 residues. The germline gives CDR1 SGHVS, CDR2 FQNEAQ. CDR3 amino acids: CASSRGGNSNQPQHF. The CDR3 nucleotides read TGTGCCAGCAGCCGAGGGGGTAATAGCAATCAGCCCCAGCATTTT.

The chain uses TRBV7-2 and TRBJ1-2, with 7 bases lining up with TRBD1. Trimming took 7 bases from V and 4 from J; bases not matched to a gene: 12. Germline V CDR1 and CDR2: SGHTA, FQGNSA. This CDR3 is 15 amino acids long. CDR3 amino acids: CASTGRQGGLYGYTF. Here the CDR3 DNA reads TGTGCCAGCACCGGTCGACAGGGAGGCCTCTATGGCTACACCTTC.

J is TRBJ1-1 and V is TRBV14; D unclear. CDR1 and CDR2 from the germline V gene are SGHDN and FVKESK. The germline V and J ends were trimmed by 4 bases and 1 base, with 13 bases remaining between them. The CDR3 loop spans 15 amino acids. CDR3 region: CASSRRNTENTEAFF. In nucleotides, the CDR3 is TGTGCCAGCAGCCGTCGGAATACAGAGAACACTGAAGCTTTCTTT.

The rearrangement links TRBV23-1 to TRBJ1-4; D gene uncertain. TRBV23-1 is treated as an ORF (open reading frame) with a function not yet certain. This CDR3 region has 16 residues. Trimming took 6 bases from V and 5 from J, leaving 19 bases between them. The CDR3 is CASSYPGEATNEKLFF. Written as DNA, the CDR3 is TGCGCCAGCAGCTACCCCGGGGAGGCCACCAATGAAAAACTGTTTTTT.

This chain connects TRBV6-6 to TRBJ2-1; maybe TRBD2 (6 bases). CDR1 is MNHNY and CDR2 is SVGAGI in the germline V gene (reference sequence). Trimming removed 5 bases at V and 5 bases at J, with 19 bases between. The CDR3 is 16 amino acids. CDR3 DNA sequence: TGTGCCAGCAGTGGCCGTCGGACTACCCAAAACAATGAGCAGTTCTTC. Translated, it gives CASSGRRTTQNNEQFF.

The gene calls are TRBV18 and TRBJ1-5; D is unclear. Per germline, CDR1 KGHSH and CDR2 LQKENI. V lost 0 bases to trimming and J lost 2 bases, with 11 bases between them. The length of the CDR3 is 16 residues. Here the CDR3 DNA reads TGTGCCAGCTCACCACCGGGGTTGGGAGGCAATCAGCCCCAGCATTTT. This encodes CASSPPGLGGNQPQHF.

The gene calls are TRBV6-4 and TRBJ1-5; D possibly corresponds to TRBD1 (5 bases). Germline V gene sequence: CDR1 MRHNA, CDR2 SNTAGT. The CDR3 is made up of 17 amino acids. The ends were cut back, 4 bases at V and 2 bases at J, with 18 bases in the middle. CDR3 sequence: CASSAPTLTRGNQPQHF. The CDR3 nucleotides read TGTGCCAGCAGTGCCCCGACACTTACCAGGGGCAATCAGCCCCAGCATTTT.

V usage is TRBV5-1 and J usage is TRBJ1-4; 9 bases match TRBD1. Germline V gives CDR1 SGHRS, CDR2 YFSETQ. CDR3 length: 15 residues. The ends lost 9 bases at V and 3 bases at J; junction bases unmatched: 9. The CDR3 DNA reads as TGCGCCACCTCACCAGGGGACAGGGCTAATGAAAAACTGTTTTTT. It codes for CATSPGDRANEKLFF.

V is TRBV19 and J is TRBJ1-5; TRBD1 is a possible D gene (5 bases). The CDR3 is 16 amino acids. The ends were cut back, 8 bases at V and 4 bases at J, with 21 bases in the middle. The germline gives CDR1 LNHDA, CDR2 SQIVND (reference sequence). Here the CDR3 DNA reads TGTGCCAGTTATTCGAATAGGCAGGGCTCTAATCAGCCCCAGCATTTT. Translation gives CASYSNRQGSNQPQHF.

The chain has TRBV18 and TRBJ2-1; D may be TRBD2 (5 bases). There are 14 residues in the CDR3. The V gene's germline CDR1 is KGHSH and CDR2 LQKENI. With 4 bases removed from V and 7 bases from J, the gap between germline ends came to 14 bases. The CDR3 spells CASSLGGSVNEQFF. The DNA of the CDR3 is TGTGCCAGCTCACTCGGCGGGTCTGTGAATGAGCAGTTCTTC.

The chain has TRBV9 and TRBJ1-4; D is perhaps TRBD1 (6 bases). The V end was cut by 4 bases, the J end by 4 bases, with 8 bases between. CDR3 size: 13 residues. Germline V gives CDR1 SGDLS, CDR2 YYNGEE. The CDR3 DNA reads TGTGCCAGCAGCTGGACAGATAATGAAAAACTGTTTTTT. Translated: CASSWTDNEKLFF.

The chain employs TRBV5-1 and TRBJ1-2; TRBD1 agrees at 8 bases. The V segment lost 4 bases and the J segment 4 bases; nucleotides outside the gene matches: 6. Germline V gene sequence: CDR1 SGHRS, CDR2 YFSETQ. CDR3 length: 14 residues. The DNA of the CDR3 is TGCGCCAGCAGCCTAGGACAGGGTGGCTATGGCTACACCTTC. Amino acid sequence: CASSLGQGGYGYTF.

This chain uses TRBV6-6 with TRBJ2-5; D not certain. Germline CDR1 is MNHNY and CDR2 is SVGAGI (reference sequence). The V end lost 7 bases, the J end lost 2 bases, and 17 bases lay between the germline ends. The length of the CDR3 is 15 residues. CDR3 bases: TGTGCCAGCAACTCCGAACTCAATTCTCAAGAGACCCAGTACTTC. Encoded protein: CASNSELNSQETQYF.

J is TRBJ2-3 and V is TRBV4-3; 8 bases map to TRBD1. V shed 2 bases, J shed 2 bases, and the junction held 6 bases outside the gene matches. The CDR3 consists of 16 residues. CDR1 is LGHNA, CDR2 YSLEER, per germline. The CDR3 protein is CASSQSPGQATDTQYF. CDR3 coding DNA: TGCGCCAGCAGCCAAAGCCCGGGACAGGCCACAGATACGCAGTATTTT.